Listed below are T cell receptor beta chains from one sample, sequenced in a study of control samples from healthy donors and cancer patients. Assay: immunoSEQ multiplex PCR; the TCRdb copy retains only in-frame clones and omits some. The repertoire holds about 140,000 clones, with under 95% as singletons. Source material: blood. These receptors were collected from a man between 18 and 29 years old in good health. Each CDR3 is given with its conserved first and last residue. The order of the fields is J gene, V gene, clone size, D gene, CDR3 DNA, CDR3 protein. D genes are given only for firm matches. Clone size is shown for a subset of rows, as once, few, many or a class of expanded clone.

>TRBJ2-7|TRBV12-3/TRBV12-4|-|TRBD1
TGTGCCAGCAGCCGGGACAGGGTCTACGAGCAGTACTTC
CASSRDRVYEQYF
>TRBJ2-7|TRBV13|-|-
TGTGCCAGCAGCTTAGACTATACCTACGAGCAGTACTTC
CASSLDYTYEQYF
>TRBJ1-5|TRBV3-1/TRBV3-2|-|-
TGTGCCAGCAGCCAGGATCCGAATCAGCCCCAGCATTTT
CASSQDPNQPQHF
>TRBJ1-6|TRBV6-5|-|TRBD1
TGTGCCAGCATCCCGTGGGACAGGGGTAATTCACCCCTCCACTTT
CASIPWDRGNSPLHF
>TRBJ2-7|TRBV30|-|-
TGTGCCTGGAGTGTATTCGGCCGGGGCGACTCCTACGAGCAGTACTTC
CAWSVFGRGDSYEQYF
>TRBJ2-1|TRBV27|-|TRBD2
TGTGCCAGCAGTCTCTTGGGACTAGCGGGGGTGGTGAAGCAGTTCTTC
CASSLLGLAGVVKQFF
>TRBJ1-2|TRBV13|-|TRBD1
TGTGCCAGCAGCCCGCGGGACAGCTATGGCTACACCTTC
CASSPRDSYGYTF
>TRBJ1-6|TRBV6-5|-|-
TGTGCCAGCTTGTTGGGGGATTATAATTCACCCCTCCACTTT
CASLLGDYNSPLHF
>TRBJ1-3|TRBV11-2|-|-
TGTGCCAGCAGCCGACACCCCGGCCAGCCCAGAAACACCATATATTTT
CASSRHPGQPRNTIYF
>TRBJ1-2|TRBV7-6|-|-
TGTGCCAGCAGCTTAGATCGTGGGTGGCTCTCTGGCTACACCTTC
CASSLDRGWLSGYTF
>TRBJ2-5|TRBV7-9|-|-
TGTGCCAGCAGCTTACTCCTCCTTAGCGAGACCCAGTACTTC
CASSLLLLSETQYF
>TRBJ2-5|TRBV6-5|-|TRBD2
TGTGCCAGCAGGGGACTAGCGGGGTACCAAGAGACCCAGTACTTC
CASRGLAGYQETQYF
>TRBJ2-2|TRBV4-2|-|-
TGTGCCAGCAGCCAACCGGGGGGCTCCACCGGGGAGCTGTTTTTT
CASSQPGGSTGELFF
>TRBJ2-1|TRBV5-6|-|-
TGTGCCAGCAGCTTGTGGGGGTCAAACAATGAGCAGTTCTTC
CASSLWGSNNEQFF
>TRBJ1-2|TRBV4-2|-|TRBD1
TGTGCCAGCAGTCCCGGGACAGGAGGCTACACCTTC
CASSPGTGGYTF
>TRBJ2-3|TRBV5-1|once|-
TGCGCCAGCAGCTTTGCTAGCTCGGAAGTCCCCAATACGCAGTATTTT
CASSFASSEVPNTQYF
>TRBJ1-5|TRBV19|-|TRBD1
TGTGCCAGTACTGCGGGACAGAGGAGCAATCAGCCCCAGCATTTT
CASTAGQRSNQPQHF
>TRBJ1-4|TRBV19|once|-
TGTGCCAGTAGTATGGGGAGTCGGGGAGAAAAACTGTTTTTT
CASSMGSRGEKLFF
>TRBJ2-7|TRBV7-3|-|-
TGTGCCAGCAGCTCCCCCTCTAGCCCATACGAGCAGTACTTC
CASSSPSSPYEQYF
>TRBJ1-2|TRBV19|-|TRBD1
TGTGCCAGCCATGGGGTCAGGGGGCAAGACTATGGCTACACCTTC
CASHGVRGQDYGYTF
>TRBJ2-4|TRBV5-1|-|TRBD1
TGCGCCAGCAGCTTGGCCGGGACAGGGGAGGGAGACATTCAGTACTTC
CASSLAGTGEGDIQYF
>TRBJ2-3|TRBV7-3|-|-
TGTGCCAGCAGCTTAGGGTCAGGGGGGGCCACAGATACGCAGTATTTT
CASSLGSGGATDTQYF
>TRBJ1-1|TRBV7-9|once|-
TGTGCCAGCAGCCGCCTTGCCGGGAACACTGAAGCTTTCTTT
CASSRLAGNTEAFF
>TRBJ1-6|TRBV7-2|-|-
TGTGCCAGCAGCCCCCTGGGCAGCTATAATTCACCCCTCCACTTT
CASSPLGSYNSPLHF
>TRBJ2-7|TRBV29-1|-|-
TGCAGCGTTGTTTGGCAGGGCGGTACCTACGAGCAGTACTTC
CSVVWQGGTYEQYF
>TRBJ2-3|TRBV6-5|once|-
TGTGCCAGCAGTTACTCGATGACGGCGGATACGCAGTATTTT
CASSYSMTADTQYF
>TRBJ2-5|TRBV12-3/TRBV12-4|-|-
TGTGCCAGTGGGGGATCGGGCGAAGAGACCCAGTACTTC
CASGGSGEETQYF
>TRBJ2-1|TRBV9|-|TRBD2
TGTGCCAGCAGCGTAGACTTGACTAGCGGGCGAGAGCAGTTCTTC
CASSVDLTSGREQFF
>TRBJ2-7|TRBV10-3|-|TRBD2
TGTGCCATCAGCGAGGGACTAGCAGCGCAGTACTTC
CAISEGLAAQYF
>TRBJ2-5|TRBV4-2|-|-
TGTGCCAGCAGCCAGCTACCGGGACAAGAACAAGAGACCCAGTACTTC
CASSQLPGQEQETQYF
>TRBJ2-7|TRBV7-2|-|-
TGTGCCAGCAGCCTAGGACAGACCACCTACGAGCAGTACTTC
CASSLGQTTYEQYF
>TRBJ1-2|TRBV19|-|TRBD1
TGTGCCAGTAGTCTGGGACAGGGAGACTATGGCTACACCTTC
CASSLGQGDYGYTF
>TRBJ2-7|TRBV11-2|-|-
TGTGCCAGCAGTGCAGATTACGAGCAGTACTTC
CASSADYEQYF
>TRBJ2-4|TRBV7-8|-|-
TGTGCCAGCAGCTTAGAGGCCCGGGGGAACATTCAGTACTTC
CASSLEARGNIQYF
>TRBJ1-5|TRBV6-5|-|-
TGTGCCAGCAGCTATTCTAGAAATCAGCCCCAGCATTTT
CASSYSRNQPQHF
>TRBJ1-6|TRBV19|-|TRBD1
TGTGCCAGTAGTATCCCCAGGGGGCCGGCGGGGGATTCACCCCTCCACTTT
CASSIPRGPAGDSPLHF
>TRBJ2-7|TRBV6-5|-|TRBD1
TGTGCCAGCAGTCCGGGCCGGGACAGGGGTTCCGAGCAGTACTTC
CASSPGRDRGSEQYF
>TRBJ2-2|TRBV5-4|-|-
TGTGCCAGCAGCTTGGGGAACACCGGGGAGCTGTTTTTT
CASSLGNTGELFF
>TRBJ2-2|TRBV7-9|-|-
TGTGCCAGCAGCTCCGGACTCGTTACCGGGGAGCTGTTTTTT
CASSSGLVTGELFF
>TRBJ2-5|TRBV5-1|-|-
TGCGCCAGCAGCGTTGGGGACCGACTGGAGACCCAGTACTTC
CASSVGDRLETQYF
>TRBJ1-2|TRBV3-1/TRBV3-2|-|-
TGTGCCAGCAGCCGCAGGACGGACGCTAACTATGGCTACACCTTC
CASSRRTDANYGYTF
>TRBJ2-7|TRBV4-2|-|TRBD2
TGTGCCAGCAGCCATCCCGACGGGAGGTTCGTCGAGCAGTACTTC
CASSHPDGRFVEQYF
>TRBJ1-1|TRBV5-1|-|-
TGCGCCAGCAGCTTAAGATCAGGGTCGGGAATGAACACTGAAGCTTTCTTT
CASSLRSGSGMNTEAFF
>TRBJ1-2|TRBV6-1|-|-
TGTGCCAGCAGTGAAGATGTCCCGACTAACTATGGCTACACCTTC
CASSEDVPTNYGYTF
>TRBJ2-1|TRBV6-2/TRBV6-3|-|TRBD2
TGTGCCAGCAGTTTGACTAGCGGGGGCTACGATGAGCAGTTCTTC
CASSLTSGGYDEQFF